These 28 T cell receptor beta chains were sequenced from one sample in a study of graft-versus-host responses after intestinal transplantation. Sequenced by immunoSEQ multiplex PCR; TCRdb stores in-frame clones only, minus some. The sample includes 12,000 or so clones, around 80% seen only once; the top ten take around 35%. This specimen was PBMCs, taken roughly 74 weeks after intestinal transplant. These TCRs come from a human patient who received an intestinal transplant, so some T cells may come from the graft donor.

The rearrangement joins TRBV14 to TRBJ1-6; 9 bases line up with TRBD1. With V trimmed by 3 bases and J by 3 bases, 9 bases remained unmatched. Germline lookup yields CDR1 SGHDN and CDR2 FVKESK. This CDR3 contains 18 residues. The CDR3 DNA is TGTGCCAGCAGCCACACCAACAGGGGGCCCATCTATAATTCACCCCTCCACTTT. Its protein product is CASSHTNRGPIYNSPLHF.

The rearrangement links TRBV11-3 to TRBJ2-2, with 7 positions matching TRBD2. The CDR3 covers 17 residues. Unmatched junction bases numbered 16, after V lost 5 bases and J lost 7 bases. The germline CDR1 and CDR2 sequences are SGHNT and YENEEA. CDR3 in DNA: TGTGCCAGCAGCGACTACATGGTGCCTAGCGGCGGCGGGGAGCTGTTTTTT. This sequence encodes CASSDYMVPSGGGELFF.

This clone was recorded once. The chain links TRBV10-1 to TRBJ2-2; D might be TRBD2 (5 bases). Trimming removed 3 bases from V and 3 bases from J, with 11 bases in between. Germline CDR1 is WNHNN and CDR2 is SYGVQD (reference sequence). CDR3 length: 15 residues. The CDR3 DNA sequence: TGCGCCAGCAGTGACGGGGAGCGCGACACCGGGGAGCTGTTTTTT. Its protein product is CASSDGERDTGELFF.

The CDR3 DNA reads TGTGCCAGTAGTGTAAGAGGCGCAGGGGGCGCGCATGGCTACACCTTC. It specifies CASSVRGAGGAHGYTF. The chain uses TRBV19 and TRBJ1-2, with 8 bases that match TRBD1. CDR3 length equals 16 residues. Germline CDR1 is LNHDA and CDR2 is SQIVND (reference sequence). Unmatched junction bases numbered 14, after V lost 5 bases and J lost 6 bases.

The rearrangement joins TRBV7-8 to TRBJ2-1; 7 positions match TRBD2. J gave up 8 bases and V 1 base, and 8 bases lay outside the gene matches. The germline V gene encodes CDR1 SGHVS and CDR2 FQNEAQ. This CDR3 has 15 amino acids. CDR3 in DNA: TGTGCCAGCAGCTTAGGGGCGGGAGAAAGCGATGAGCAGTTCTTC. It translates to CASSLGAGESDEQFF.

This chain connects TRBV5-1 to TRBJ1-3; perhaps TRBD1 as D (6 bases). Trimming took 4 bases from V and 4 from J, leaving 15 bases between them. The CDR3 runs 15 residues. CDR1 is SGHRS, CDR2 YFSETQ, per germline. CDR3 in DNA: TGCGCCAGCAGCCCGGCGTCAGGGGCCGGAAACACCATATATTTT. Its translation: CASSPASGAGNTIYF.

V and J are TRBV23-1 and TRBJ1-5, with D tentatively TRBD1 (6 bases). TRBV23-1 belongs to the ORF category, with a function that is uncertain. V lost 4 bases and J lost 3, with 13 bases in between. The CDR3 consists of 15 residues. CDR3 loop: CASSPGGGPNQPQHF. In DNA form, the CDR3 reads TGCGCCAGCAGTCCTGGGGGGGGGCCCAATCAGCCCCAGCATTTT.

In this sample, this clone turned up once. The CDR3 region is CASSLGGGWTEAFF. For the CDR3, the DNA is TGCGCCAGCAGCTTGGGCGGGGGGTGGACTGAAGCTTTCTTT. The chain uses TRBV5-1 and TRBJ1-1, with D possibly being TRBD1 (5 bases). Trimming took 0 bases from V and 5 from J, leaving 11 bases between them. The CDR3 extends over 14 amino acids. Germline V lookup: CDR1 SGHRS, CDR2 YFSETQ.

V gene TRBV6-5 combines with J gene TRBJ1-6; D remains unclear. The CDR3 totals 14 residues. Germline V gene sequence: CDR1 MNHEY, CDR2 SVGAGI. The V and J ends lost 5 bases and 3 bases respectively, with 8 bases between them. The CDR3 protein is CASSPRVYNSPLHF. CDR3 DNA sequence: TGTGCCAGCAGTCCCCGGGTCTATAATTCACCCCTCCACTTT.

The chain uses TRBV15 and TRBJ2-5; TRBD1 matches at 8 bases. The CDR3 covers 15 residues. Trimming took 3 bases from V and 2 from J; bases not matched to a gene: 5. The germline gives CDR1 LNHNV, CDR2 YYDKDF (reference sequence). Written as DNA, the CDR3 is TGTGCCACCAGCAGTCATAGACAGGGGCAAGAGACCCAGTACTTC. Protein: CATSSHRQGQETQYF.

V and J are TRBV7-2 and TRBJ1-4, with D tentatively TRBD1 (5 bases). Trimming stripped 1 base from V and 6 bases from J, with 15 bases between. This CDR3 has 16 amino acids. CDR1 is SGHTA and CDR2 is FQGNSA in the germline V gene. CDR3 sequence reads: CASSLGGTWAHEKLFF. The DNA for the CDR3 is TGTGCCAGCAGCTTAGGAGGGACGTGGGCCCATGAAAAACTGTTTTTT.

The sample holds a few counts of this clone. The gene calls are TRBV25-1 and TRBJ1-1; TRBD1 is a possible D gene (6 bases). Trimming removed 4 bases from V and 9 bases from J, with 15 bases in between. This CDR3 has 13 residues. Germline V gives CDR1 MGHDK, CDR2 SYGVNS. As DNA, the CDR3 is TGTGCCAGCAGTGGCGGGGGGCGAGGGAAAGCTTTCTTT. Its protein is CASSGGGRGKAFF.

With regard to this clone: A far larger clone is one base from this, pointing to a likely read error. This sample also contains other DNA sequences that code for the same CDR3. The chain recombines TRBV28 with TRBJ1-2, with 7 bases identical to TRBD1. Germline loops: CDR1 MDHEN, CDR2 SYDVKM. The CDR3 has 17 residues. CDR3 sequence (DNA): TGTCCCAGCAGGGGGGCGGGGAGGGGGACTCTAAACTATGGCTACACCTTC. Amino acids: CPSRGAGRGTLNYGYTF.

The CDR3 region has the DNA TGTGCCAGCAGCTTAGCGGTTCGAGCAACTAATGAAAAACTGTTTTTT. It is translated as CASSLAVRATNEKLFF. The chain links TRBV7-1 to TRBJ1-4; D not certain. TRBV7-1 is labeled an ORF, and its function is uncertain. V lost 4 bases to trimming and J lost 0 bases, with 12 bases between them. The CDR3 loop spans 16 amino acids.

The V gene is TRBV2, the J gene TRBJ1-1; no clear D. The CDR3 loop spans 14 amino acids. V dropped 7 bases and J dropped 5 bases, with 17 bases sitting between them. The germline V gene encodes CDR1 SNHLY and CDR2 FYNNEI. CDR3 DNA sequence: TGTGCCAGCAATGACACTAATGACGGGACTGAAGCTTTCTTT. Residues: CASNDTNDGTEAFF.

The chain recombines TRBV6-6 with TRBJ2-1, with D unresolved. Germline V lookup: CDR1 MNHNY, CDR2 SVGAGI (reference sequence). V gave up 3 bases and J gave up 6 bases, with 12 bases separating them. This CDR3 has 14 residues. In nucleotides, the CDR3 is TGTGCCAGCAGTTATGGGTTCCCGTTCAATGAGCAGTTCTTC. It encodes CASSYGFPFNEQFF.

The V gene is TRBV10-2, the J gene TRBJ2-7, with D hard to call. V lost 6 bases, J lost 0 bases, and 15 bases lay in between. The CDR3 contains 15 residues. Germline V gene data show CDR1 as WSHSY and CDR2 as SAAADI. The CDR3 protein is CASSAGRWGSYEQYF. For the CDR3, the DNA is TGCGCCAGCAGCGCTGGACGGTGGGGCTCCTACGAGCAGTACTTC.

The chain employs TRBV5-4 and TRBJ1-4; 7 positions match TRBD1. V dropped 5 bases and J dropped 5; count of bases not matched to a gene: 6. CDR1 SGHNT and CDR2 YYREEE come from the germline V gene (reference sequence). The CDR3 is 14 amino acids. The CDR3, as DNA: TGTGCCAGCAGTCGACAGGGCGGGAATGAAAAACTGTTTTTT. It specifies CASSRQGGNEKLFF. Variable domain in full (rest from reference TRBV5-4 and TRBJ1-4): ETGVTQSPTHLIKTRGQQVTLRCSSQSGHNTVSWYQQALGQGPQFIFQYYREEENGRGNFPPRFSGLQFPNYSSELNVNALELDDSALYLCASSRQGGNEKLFFGSGTQLSVL.

The CDR3 DNA sequence: TGTGCCAGCAGCTTGGTGGGTCAGCTGGACGAGCAGTACTTC. Amino acid sequence: CASSLVGQLDEQYF. This chain uses TRBV5-6 with TRBJ2-7; D ambiguous. Germline assignment: CDR1 SGHDT and CDR2 YYEEEE. This CDR3 contains 14 residues. V lost 0 bases, J lost 5 bases, and 12 bases lay in between.

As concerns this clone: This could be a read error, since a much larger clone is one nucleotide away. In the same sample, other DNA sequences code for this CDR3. CDR3 protein: CASSASGAPNQPQHF. The CDR3 DNA reads as TGTGCTAGTAGTGCGTCGGGAGCGCCCAATCAGCCCCAGCATTTT. The chain links TRBV19 to TRBJ1-5; the D is unclear. Germline CDR1 reads LNHDA; CDR2 reads SQIVND (reference sequence). CDR3 length equals 15 residues.

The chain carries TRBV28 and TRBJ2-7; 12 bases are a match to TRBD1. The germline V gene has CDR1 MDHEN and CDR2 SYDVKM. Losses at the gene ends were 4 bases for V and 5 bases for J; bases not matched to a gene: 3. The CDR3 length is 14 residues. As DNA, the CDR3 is TGTGCCAGCAGTTGGGGACAGGGGGCTAACGAGCAGTACTTC. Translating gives CASSWGQGANEQYF. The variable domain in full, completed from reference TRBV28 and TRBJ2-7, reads DVKVTQSSRYLVKRTGEKVFLECVQDMDHENMFWYRQDPGLGLRLIYFSYDVKMKEKGDIPEGYSVSREKKERFSLILESASTNQTSMYLCASSWGQGANEQYFGPGTRLTVT.

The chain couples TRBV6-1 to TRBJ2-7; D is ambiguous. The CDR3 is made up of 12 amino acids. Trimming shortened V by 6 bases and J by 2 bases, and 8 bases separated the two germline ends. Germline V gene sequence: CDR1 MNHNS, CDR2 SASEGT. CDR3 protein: CASSPGTYEQYF. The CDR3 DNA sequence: TGTGCCAGCAGCCCGGGCACCTACGAGCAGTACTTC.

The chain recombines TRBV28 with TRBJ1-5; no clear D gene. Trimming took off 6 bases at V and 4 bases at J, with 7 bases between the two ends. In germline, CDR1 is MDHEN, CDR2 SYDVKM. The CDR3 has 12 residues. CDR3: CASSLLNQPQHF. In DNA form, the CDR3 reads TGTGCCAGCAGCCTTTTAAATCAGCCCCAGCATTTT.

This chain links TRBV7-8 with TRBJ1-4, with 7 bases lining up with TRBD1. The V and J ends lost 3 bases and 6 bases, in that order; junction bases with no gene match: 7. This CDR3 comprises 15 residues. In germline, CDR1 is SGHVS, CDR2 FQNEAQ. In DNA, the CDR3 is TGTGCCAGCAGCTTCCTCCAGGGGGGGGATGAAAAACTGTTTTTT. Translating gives CASSFLQGGDEKLFF.

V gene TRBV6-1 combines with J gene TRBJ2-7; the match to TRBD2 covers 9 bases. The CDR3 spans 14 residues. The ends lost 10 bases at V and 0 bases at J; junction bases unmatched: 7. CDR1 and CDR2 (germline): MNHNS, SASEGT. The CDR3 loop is CATRLAESSYEQYF. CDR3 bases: TGTGCCACACGACTAGCGGAGAGCTCCTACGAGCAGTACTTC.

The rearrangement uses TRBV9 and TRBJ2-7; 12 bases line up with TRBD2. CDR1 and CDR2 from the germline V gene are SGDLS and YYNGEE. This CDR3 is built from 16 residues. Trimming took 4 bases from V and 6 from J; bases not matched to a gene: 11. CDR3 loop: CASSSRLAGDRAEQYF. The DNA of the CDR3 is TGTGCCAGCAGCTCCCGACTAGCGGGAGATCGGGCCGAGCAGTACTTC.

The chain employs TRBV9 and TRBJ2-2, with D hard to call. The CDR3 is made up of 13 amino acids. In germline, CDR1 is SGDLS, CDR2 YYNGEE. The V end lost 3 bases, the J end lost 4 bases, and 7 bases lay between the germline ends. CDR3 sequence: CASSATGTGELFF. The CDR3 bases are TGTGCCAGCAGCGCCACGGGCACCGGGGAGCTGTTTTTT.

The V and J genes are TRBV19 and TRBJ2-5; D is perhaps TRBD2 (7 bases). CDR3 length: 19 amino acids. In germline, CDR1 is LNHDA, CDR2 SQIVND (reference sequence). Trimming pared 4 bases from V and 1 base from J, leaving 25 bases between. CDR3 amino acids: CASSNAGAHWGGPQETQYF. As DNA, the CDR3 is TGTGCCAGTAGTAATGCCGGTGCCCATTGGGGGGGGCCCCAAGAGACCCAGTACTTC.